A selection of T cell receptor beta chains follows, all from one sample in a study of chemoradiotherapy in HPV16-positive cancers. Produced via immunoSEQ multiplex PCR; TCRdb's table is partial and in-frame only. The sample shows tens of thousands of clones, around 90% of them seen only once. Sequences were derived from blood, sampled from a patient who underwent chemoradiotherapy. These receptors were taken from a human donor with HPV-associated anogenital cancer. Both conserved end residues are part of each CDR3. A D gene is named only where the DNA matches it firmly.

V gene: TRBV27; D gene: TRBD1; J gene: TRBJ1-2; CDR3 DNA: TGTGCCAGCAGTTCGGCCGGGACAGATCACTATGGCTACACCTTC; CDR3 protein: CASSSAGTDHYGYTF
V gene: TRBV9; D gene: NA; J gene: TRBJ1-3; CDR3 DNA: TGTGCCAGCAGCGCCCTCCGGGACATCTCTGGAAACACCATATATTTT; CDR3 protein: CASSALRDISGNTIYF
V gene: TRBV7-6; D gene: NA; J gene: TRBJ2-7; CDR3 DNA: TGTGCCAGCTCCGGGACACTCCGGACGTGGGAGCAGTACTTC; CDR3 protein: CASSGTLRTWEQYF
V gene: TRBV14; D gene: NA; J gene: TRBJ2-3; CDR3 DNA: TGTGCCAGCGGCCAACTGCAGGGTCAAGATACGCAGTATTTT; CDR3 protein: CASGQLQGQDTQYF
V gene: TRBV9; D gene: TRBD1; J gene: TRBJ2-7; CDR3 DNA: TGTGCCAGCAGCTCGACAGGGGGCACTCACGAGCAGTACTTC; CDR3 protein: CASSSTGGTHEQYF
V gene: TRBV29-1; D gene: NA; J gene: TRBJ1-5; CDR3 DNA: TGCAGCGTCCAACGGGGTAGCAATAAGCCCCAGCATTTT; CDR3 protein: CSVQRGSNKPQHF
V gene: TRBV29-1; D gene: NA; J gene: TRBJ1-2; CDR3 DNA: TGCAGCGTTGAGGAACAGGGCATTAACTATGGCTACACCTTC; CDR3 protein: CSVEEQGINYGYTF
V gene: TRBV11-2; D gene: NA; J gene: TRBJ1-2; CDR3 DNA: TGTGCCAGCAGCCCTACAGACAACTATGGCTACACCTTC; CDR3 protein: CASSPTDNYGYTF
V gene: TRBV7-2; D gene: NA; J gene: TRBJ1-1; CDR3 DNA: TGTGCCAGCAGCCCCCGGGCAGGGGAGAGGGCTTTCTTT; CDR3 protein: CASSPRAGERAFF
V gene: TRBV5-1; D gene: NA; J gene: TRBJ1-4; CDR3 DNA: TGCGCCAGCAGCTTGGAAGGGGGAAGTGAGGAAAAACTGTTTTTT; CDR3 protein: CASSLEGGSEEKLFF